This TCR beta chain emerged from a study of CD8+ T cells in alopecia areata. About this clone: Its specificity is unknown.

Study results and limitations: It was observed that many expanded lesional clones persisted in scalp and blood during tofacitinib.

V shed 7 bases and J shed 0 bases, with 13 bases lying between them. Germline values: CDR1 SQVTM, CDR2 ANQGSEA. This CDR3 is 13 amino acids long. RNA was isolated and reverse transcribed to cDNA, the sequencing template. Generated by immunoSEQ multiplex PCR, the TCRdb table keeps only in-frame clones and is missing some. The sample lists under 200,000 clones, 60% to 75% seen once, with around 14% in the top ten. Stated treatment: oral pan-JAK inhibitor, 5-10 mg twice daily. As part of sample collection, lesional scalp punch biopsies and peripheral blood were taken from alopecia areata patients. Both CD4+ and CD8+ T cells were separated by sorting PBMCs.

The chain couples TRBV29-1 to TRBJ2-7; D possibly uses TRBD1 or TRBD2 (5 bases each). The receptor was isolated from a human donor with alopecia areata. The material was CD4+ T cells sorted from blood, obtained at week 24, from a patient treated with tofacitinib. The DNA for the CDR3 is TGCAGCGCCCAGGGAGAGAGCTCCTACGAGCAGTACTTC. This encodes CSAQGESSYEQYF.